A single T cell receptor beta chain is shown here with its context. Its antigen remains unidentified. Trimming shortened V by 5 bases and J by 6 bases, and 14 bases separated the two germline ends. Per the germline V gene, CDR1 is MDHEN and CDR2 is SYDVKM. The CDR3 covers 14 residues. Molecular barcoding with unique molecular identifiers was used for the TCRbeta library. TCRdb re-called the PCR reads through MiXCR, storing one row per CDR3 protein. The sample yields some 550,000 distinct CDR3 sequences, approximately 22% seen once. This record comes from a study of T-cell reconstitution after alpha-beta-depleted transplantation in children. The study's findings and limits: The authors attributed T-cell counts and diversity one year after transplant mostly to newly produced T cells.

The source is a boy younger than two who had a stem cell transplant for acute myeloid leukemia, so the T cells may come from the graft donor. The sample was PBMCs, mostly from graft donor cells, taken 360 days after TCRalphabeta/CD19-depleted stem cell transplant. The chain uses TRBV28 and TRBJ1-5, with D perhaps TRBD1 (5 bases). CDR3 nucleotide sequence: TGTGCCAGCAGTACATGGGGGGTTGCTCAGCCCCAGCATTTT. It yields the protein CASSTWGVAQPQHF.